This T cell receptor beta chain was obtained from a study of blood T cell repertoires in COVID-19. At the level of the study: Samples of COVID-19 (acute and convalescent) were obtained from the United States, Italy and Spain. Sample material is recorded as cDNA or gDNA derived from T cells, B-cell-depleted T cells, or PBMCs.

Trimming cost V 4 bases and J 0 bases, with 18 bases left between them. The CDR3 runs to 18 residues. CDR1 and CDR2 (germline): KGHDR, SFDVKD. In the original workflow: From reference gene primer amplification, estimates of nucleated cell counts were derived. The protocol was immunoSEQ multiplex PCR, while the TCRdb copy is restricted to in-frame clones and leaves out a portion. V, J and clone size were drawn from that table, and D and trimming were deduced from the DNA. There are around 110,000 clones in the sample; roughly 79% occur only once, and 7.5% lies in the top ten. The TCR sequence derives from a man aged 65-85 years with active or convalescent COVID-19. The specimen was peripheral blood. The chain links TRBV24-1 to TRBJ2-4, with D perhaps TRBD1 (6 bases). This CDR3 is CATSDRLNREGAKNIQYF. The CDR3 nucleotides are TGTGCCACCAGTGACCGCCTAAACAGGGAAGGAGCCAAAAACATTCAGTACTTC.